One sample yielded the 30 T cell receptor beta chains listed below, sequenced in a study of OX40 agonist ivuxolimab in advanced cancers. Assay: immunoSEQ multiplex PCR; the TCRdb copy retains only in-frame clones and omits some. The data contain 150,000 to 190,000 clones, 94% of them singletons. The source material was CD4+ or CD8+ T cells sorted from blood, sampled in a trial of the OX40 agonist ivuxolimab. The receptors were sampled from an adult with an advanced solid tumor such as melanoma, head and neck, liver or kidney cancer.

The chain employs TRBV9 and TRBJ1-2; D possibly corresponds to TRBD1 (5 bases). Germline CDR1 reads SGDLS; CDR2 reads YYNGEE. This CDR3 is 17 amino acids long. V gave up 3 bases and J gave up 4 bases, with 22 bases separating them. The CDR3 is CASSGGSQRASIYGYTF. As DNA, the CDR3 is TGTGCCAGCAGCGGGGGCAGCCAACGGGCATCTATCTATGGCTACACCTTC.

This rearrangement joins TRBV6-1 to TRBJ2-3, with D tentatively TRBD1 (5 bases). The CDR3 totals 15 residues. V lost 6 bases and J lost 3, with 16 bases in between. CDR1 and CDR2 from the germline V gene are MNHNS and SASEGT. CDR3 coding DNA: TGTGCCAGCAGGGATTGGGGCCAGGGAACAGATACGCAGTATTTT. It yields the protein CASRDWGQGTDTQYF.

The J gene is TRBJ1-4, the V gene TRBV5-4; D not certain. The CDR3 sequence is 15 residues long. V was trimmed by 5 bases and J by 8 bases, leaving 19 bases between them. The V gene's germline CDR1 is SGHNT and CDR2 YYREEE (reference sequence). CDR3 DNA sequence: TGTGCCAGCAGTTGGACCCCGGCAGGAGGCGAAAAACTGTTTTTT. Translated: CASSWTPAGGEKLFF.

The rearrangement links TRBV7-2 to TRBJ2-3; D perhaps matches TRBD2 (5 bases). The CDR3 extends over 14 amino acids. Germline V gene data show CDR1 as SGHTA and CDR2 as FQGNSA. Deletions cut 1 base from V and 4 bases from J, with 9 bases between. The CDR3 protein is CASSLVSGADTQYF. CDR3 coding DNA: TGTGCCAGCAGCTTAGTCTCCGGGGCAGATACGCAGTATTTT.

The genes are TRBV18 and TRBJ1-4; weak D call: TRBD1 (5 bases). Trimming took off 0 bases at V and 6 bases at J, with 11 bases between the two ends. In germline, CDR1 is KGHSH, CDR2 LQKENI. CDR3 length equals 15 residues. CDR3 sequence reads: CASSPPRVEDEKLFF. The CDR3 coding sequence is TGTGCCAGCTCACCACCCAGGGTTGAGGATGAAAAACTGTTTTTT.

V is TRBV5-1 and J is TRBJ1-3; D is undetermined. Trimming pared 4 bases from V and 5 bases from J, leaving 7 bases between. Per the germline V gene, CDR1 is SGHRS and CDR2 is YFSETQ. This CDR3 has 12 amino acids. The CDR3, as DNA: TGCGCCAGCAGCAATGAGAGAAACACCATATATTTT. Amino acids: CASSNERNTIYF.

This sequence joins TRBV18 and TRBJ2-3, with TRBD2 matching 9 bases. The CDR3 spans 15 residues. CDR1 and CDR2 from the germline V gene are KGHSH and LQKENI. Trimming removed 2 bases from V and 6 bases from J; junction bases left unmatched: 6. CDR3: CASSPVLAGWDTQYF. In DNA form, the CDR3 reads TGTGCCAGCTCACCAGTTCTAGCGGGATGGGATACGCAGTATTTT.

The gene calls are TRBV7-8 and TRBJ1-3; D is ambiguous. The length of the CDR3 is 13 residues. The germline V gene encodes CDR1 SGHVS and CDR2 FQNEAQ. Between the trimmed V and J ends, which lost 3 bases and 4 bases, there was a span of 7 bases. DNA for the CDR3: TGTGCCAGCAGCTTGAGTTACGGAAACACCATATATTTT. Translation gives CASSLSYGNTIYF. The entire variable domain, with the rest obtained from reference TRBV7-8 and TRBJ1-3, is as follows: GAGVSQSPRYKVAKRGQDVALRCDPISGHVSLFWYQQALGQGPEFLTYFQNEAQLDKSGLPSDRFFAERPEGSVSTLKIQRTQQEDSAVYLCASSLSYGNTIYFGEGSWLTVV.

The V and J genes are TRBV19 and TRBJ2-3; D perhaps matches TRBD1 (5 bases). This CDR3 region has 15 residues. V lost 5 bases and J 3 bases, leaving 15 bases between the germline ends. Germline V lookup: CDR1 LNHDA, CDR2 SQIVND (reference sequence). The DNA for the CDR3 is TGTGCCAGTAGTTCCACCCAACGGACAACAGATACGCAGTATTTT. Translation gives CASSSTQRTTDTQYF.

This chain connects TRBV9 to TRBJ2-3; D possibly corresponds to TRBD2 (5 bases). Germline CDR1 reads SGDLS; CDR2 reads YYNGEE. Trimming took off 1 base at V and 4 bases at J, with 16 bases between the two ends. This CDR3 comprises 16 residues. CDR3 nucleotide sequence: TGTGCCAGCAGCGTATGGAAGGACGTGAGGGCAGATACGCAGTATTTT. This encodes CASSVWKDVRADTQYF.

The chain joins TRBV25-1 to TRBJ1-4; 7 nucleotides match TRBD1. The CDR3 contains 14 residues. Germline CDR1 MGHDK, CDR2 SYGVNS. Trimming cost V 5 bases and J 7 bases; bases outside gene matches: 7. In DNA form, the CDR3 reads TGTGCCAGCAGTTCCCCAGGGGGGGGTGAAAAACTGTTTTTT. It translates to CASSSPGGGEKLFF.

This chain joins TRBV7-2 and TRBJ2-2, with TRBD2 matching 7 bases. V trimming: 3 bases; J trimming: 4 bases; junction bases outside the gene matches: 2. This CDR3 has 14 amino acids. Germline V gene lookup returns CDR1 SGHTA and CDR2 FQGNSA. This CDR3 reads CASSFWGGTGELFF. CDR3 in DNA: TGTGCCAGCAGCTTTTGGGGGGGCACCGGGGAGCTGTTTTTT.

In this sample, this clone turned up once. The J gene is TRBJ1-5, the V gene TRBV7-2; D is perhaps TRBD1 (5 bases). The ends were cut back, 0 bases at V and 5 bases at J, with 11 bases in the middle. CDR1 is SGHTA and CDR2 is FQGNSA in the germline V gene. The CDR3 is made up of 15 amino acids. Written as DNA, the CDR3 is TGTGCCAGCAGCTTAGCTGGGGGGGGAGATCAGCCCCAGCATTTT. It translates to CASSLAGGGDQPQHF.

The chain links TRBV7-2 to TRBJ2-7, with 9 nucleotides matching TRBD2. This CDR3 contains 18 residues. Germline V gene sequence: CDR1 SGHTA, CDR2 FQGNSA. The V and J ends lost 1 base and 1 base, in that order; junction bases with no gene match: 11. Written as DNA, the CDR3 is TGTGCCAGCAGCTTAGTTTCGGGGGCTAGCGGGACTTCCTACGAGCAGTACTTC. This gives the protein CASSLVSGASGTSYEQYF.

The chain recombines TRBV25-1 with TRBJ1-2, with a tentative D call TRBD1 (6 bases). V lost 1 base and J 6 bases, leaving 15 bases between the germline ends. Germline assignment: CDR1 MGHDK and CDR2 SYGVNS. The CDR3 runs 15 residues. CDR3 sequence: CASSELVGTPNGYTF. DNA of the CDR3: TGTGCCAGCAGTGAATTAGTGGGGACACCCAATGGCTACACCTTC.

This clone was seen ten or more times. The rearrangement links TRBV4-2 to TRBJ1-5; D call uncertain. Per the germline V gene, CDR1 is LGHNA and CDR2 is YNFKEQ. CDR3 length: 13 amino acids. The ends were cut back, 0 bases at V and 7 bases at J, with 7 bases in the middle. The CDR3 reads CASSQDSQQPQHF. CDR3 in DNA: TGTGCCAGCAGCCAAGACAGCCAGCAGCCCCAGCATTTT.

V is TRBV4-2 and J is TRBJ2-5, with 8 bases aligning to TRBD2. The CDR3 loop spans 16 amino acids. V trimming: 0 bases; J trimming: 4 bases; junction bases outside the gene matches: 7. The germline V gene encodes CDR1 LGHNA and CDR2 YNFKEQ. The CDR3 DNA reads TGTGCCAGCAGCCAAGAAGGGCAGCGGGGGTTAGAGACCCAGTACTTC. Residues: CASSQEGQRGLETQYF.

This clone appeared a few times. This chain joins TRBV7-8 and TRBJ1-6; 7 bases are shared with TRBD1. V was clipped by 5 bases and J by 8 bases; unmatched bases: 6. Germline V CDR1 and CDR2: SGHVS, FQNEAQ. This CDR3 contains 14 residues. In DNA, the CDR3 is TGTGCCAGCAGCCCACAGGGGTTGTATTCACCCCTCCACTTT. This translates into CASSPQGLYSPLHF.

V gene TRBV9 combines with J gene TRBJ1-2, with D possibly being TRBD1 (5 bases). Trimming shortened V by 0 bases and J by 5 bases, and 14 bases separated the two germline ends. The CDR3 sequence is 15 residues long. Germline V gives CDR1 SGDLS, CDR2 YYNGEE. The CDR3 sequence is CASSVEEGPLYGYTF. The CDR3 DNA reads as TGTGCCAGCAGCGTAGAGGAGGGGCCCCTTTATGGCTACACCTTC. The entire variable domain, with the rest obtained from reference TRBV9 and TRBJ1-2, is as follows: DSGVTQTPKHLITATGQRVTLRCSPRSGDLSVYWYQQSLDQGLQFLIQYYNGEERAKGNILERFSAQQFPDLHSELNLSSLELGDSALYFCASSVEEGPLYGYTFGSGTRLTVV.

CDR3 region: CASSPDRAYEQYF. The CDR3 nucleotides are TGTGCCAGCAGCCCGGACAGGGCCTACGAGCAGTACTTC. The V and J genes are TRBV4-2 and TRBJ2-7; 8 bases fit TRBD1. This CDR3 region has 13 residues. The V segment lost 4 bases and the J segment 2 bases; nucleotides outside the gene matches: 1. Germline loops: CDR1 LGHNA, CDR2 YNFKEQ.

This chain connects TRBV10-3 to TRBJ2-7, with 12 bases aligning to TRBD1. This CDR3 is 16 amino acids long. Germline V gene data show CDR1 as ENHRY and CDR2 as SYGVKD. V lost 6 bases and J lost 2; bases outside the gene matches: 8. The CDR3 spells CAISFGTGGSAYEQYF. CDR3 coding DNA: TGTGCCATCAGCTTTGGGACAGGGGGCTCGGCCTACGAGCAGTACTTC.

This chain uses TRBV11-2 with TRBJ1-4; D call uncertain. This CDR3 region has 14 residues. In germline, CDR1 is SGHAT, CDR2 FQNNGV. The V end was cut by 4 bases, the J end by 5 bases, with 11 bases between. The CDR3 DNA follows: TGTGCCAGCAGCTATCGACCGCAGAATGAAAAACTGTTTTTT. As protein: CASSYRPQNEKLFF.

The chain recombines TRBV27 with TRBJ1-6; D ambiguous. The CDR3 loop spans 14 amino acids. Germline V gene data show CDR1 as MNHEY and CDR2 as SMNVEV (reference sequence). With 6 bases removed from V and 9 bases from J, the gap between germline ends came to 15 bases. The chain's CDR3 is CASRTSFAASPLHF. The CDR3 bases are TGTGCCAGCAGGACTTCATTCGCTGCTTCACCCCTCCACTTT.

This CDR3 reads CASSSRGARGTDTQYF. CDR3 DNA: TGTGCCAGTAGTTCCCGGGGGGCAAGGGGGACAGATACGCAGTATTTT. V gene TRBV19 combines with J gene TRBJ2-3; the D gene is possibly TRBD2 (7 bases). This CDR3 comprises 16 residues. Trimming cost V 5 bases and J 3 bases, with 18 bases left between them. Germline V gene data show CDR1 as LNHDA and CDR2 as SQIVND (reference sequence). Full variable domain (rest looked up from reference TRBV19 and TRBJ2-3): DGGITQSPKYLFRKEGQNVTLSCEQNLNHDAMYWYRQDPGQGLRLIYYSQIVNDFQKGDIAEGYSVSREKKESFPLTVTSAQKNPTAFYLCASSSRGARGTDTQYFGPGTRLTVL.

This chain connects TRBV7-3 to TRBJ2-5, with 12 bases fitting TRBD2. The V and J ends lost 3 bases and 2 bases, in that order; junction bases with no gene match: 4. Per the germline V gene, CDR1 is SGHTA and CDR2 is FQGTGA. The CDR3 has 16 amino acids. The CDR3 spells CASSLGLAGPQETQYF. CDR3 coding DNA: TGTGCCAGCAGCTTGGGACTAGCGGGCCCTCAAGAGACCCAGTACTTC.

The V and J genes are TRBV19 and TRBJ2-5, with a tentative D call TRBD1 (6 bases). Trimming shortened V by 3 bases and J by 4 bases, and 9 bases separated the two germline ends. Germline V gene sequence: CDR1 LNHDA, CDR2 SQIVND (reference sequence). The CDR3 sequence is 13 residues long. CDR3: CASSIIRGETQYF. CDR3 sequence (DNA): TGTGCCAGTAGTATTATCAGGGGAGAGACCCAGTACTTC. Full variable domain (remainder filled in from reference TRBV19 and TRBJ2-5): DGGITQSPKYLFRKEGQNVTLSCEQNLNHDAMYWYRQDPGQGLRLIYYSQIVNDFQKGDIAEGYSVSREKKESFPLTVTSAQKNPTAFYLCASSIIRGETQYFGPGTRLLVL.

The chain employs TRBV14 and TRBJ1-2; no clear D. Germline V CDR1 and CDR2: SGHDN, FVKESK. The CDR3 loop spans 14 amino acids. Between the trimmed V and J ends, which lost 1 base and 8 bases, there was a span of 14 bases. CDR3 DNA: TGTGCCAGCAGCCAAGCACGGGGAGTAGGCGGCTACACCTTC. It encodes CASSQARGVGGYTF.

This clone was recorded once. The rearrangement joins TRBV28 to TRBJ2-7, with TRBD2 matching 10 bases. This CDR3 region has 15 residues. The germline V gene has CDR1 MDHEN and CDR2 SYDVKM. J was trimmed by 4 bases and V by 4 bases; bases with no gene match: 7. CDR3 sequence (DNA): TGTGCCAGCAGTTCCCCAGCGGGAGGGTCATACGAGCAGTACTTC. This translates into CASSSPAGGSYEQYF.

This sequence joins TRBV4-1 and TRBJ1-1; unclear D gene. V lost 2 bases to trimming and J lost 3 bases, with 13 bases between them. This CDR3 has 15 residues. CDR1 and CDR2 (germline): MGHRA, YSYEKL. CDR3 amino acids: CASSQRGVGDTEAFF. The CDR3 bases are TGCGCCAGCAGCCAACGTGGGGTTGGGGACACTGAAGCTTTCTTT.

The rearrangement joins TRBV28 to TRBJ1-1; a possible D gene is TRBD1 (6 bases). V was pared by 10 bases and J by 1 base, with 13 bases between. The CDR3 is 13 residues long. The V gene's germline CDR1 is MDHEN and CDR2 SYDVKM. CDR3 protein: CAIQGPGNTEAFF. CDR3 coding DNA: TGTGCCATACAGGGCCCGGGGAACACTGAAGCTTTCTTT.